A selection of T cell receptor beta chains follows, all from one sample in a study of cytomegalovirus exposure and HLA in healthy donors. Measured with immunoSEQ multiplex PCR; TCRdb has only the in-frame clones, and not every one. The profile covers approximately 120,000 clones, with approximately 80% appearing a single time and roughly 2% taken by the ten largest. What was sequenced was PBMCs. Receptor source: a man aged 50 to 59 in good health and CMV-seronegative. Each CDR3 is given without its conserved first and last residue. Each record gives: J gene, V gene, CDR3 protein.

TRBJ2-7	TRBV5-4	ASSLDPDEQY
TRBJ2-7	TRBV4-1	ASSQTGDEQY
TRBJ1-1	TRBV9	ASSVRPGQNTEAF
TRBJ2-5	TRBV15	ATSRDRAGAETQY
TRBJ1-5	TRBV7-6	ASSSTGGGQPQH
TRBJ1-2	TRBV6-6	ASSYSTGAGDGYT
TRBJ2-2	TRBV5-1	ASSTRTGSLNTGELF
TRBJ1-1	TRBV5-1	ASSSTGNLYTEAF
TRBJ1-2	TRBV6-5	ASSYSGRGHGYT
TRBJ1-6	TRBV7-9	ASSIERDRWNSPLH
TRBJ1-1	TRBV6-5	ATSGQTPNTEAF
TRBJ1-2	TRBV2	ASSGTGNYGYT
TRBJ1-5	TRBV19	ASRSRLDGVRQPQH
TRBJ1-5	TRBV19	ASSIDPDRVGNQPQH
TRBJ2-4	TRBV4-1	ASSQEWAKVSGVEAKNIQY
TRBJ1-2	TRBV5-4	ASSVDPAGPPSGYT
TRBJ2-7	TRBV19	ASSNSGFEQY
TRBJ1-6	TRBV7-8	ASSLLIRTEHSPLH
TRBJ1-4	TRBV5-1	ASSSTQTGGNEKLF
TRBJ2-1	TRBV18	ASSPSDNEQF
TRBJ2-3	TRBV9	ASSVAGLDTQY
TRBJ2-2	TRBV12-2	ASRFRPNAGAVTKPNTGELF
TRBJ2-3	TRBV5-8	ASRSDTSRADTQY
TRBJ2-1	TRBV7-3	ASSPRDRGSEQF
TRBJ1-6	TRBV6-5	ASSGQGYNSPLH
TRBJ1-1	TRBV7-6	ASSLFGGNTEAF
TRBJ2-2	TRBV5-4	ASSSVGELF
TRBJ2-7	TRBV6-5	ASSYGGDTTSYEQY
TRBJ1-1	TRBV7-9	SSSLAGRGRGHTEAF